These 25 T cell receptor beta chains originate from one sample sequenced in a study of blood T cell repertoires in COVID-19. Sequencing was performed with immunoSEQ multiplex PCR; in TCRdb, only in-frame clones are kept and a portion is missing. The sample has roughly 78,000 clones, around nine tenths seen once; the top ten hold 0.58%. The specimen sequenced was peripheral blood. These receptors all stem from a man between 60 and 70 years old with acute or convalescent COVID-19.

V and J are TRBV29-1 and TRBJ1-3; no clear D gene. The CDR3 sequence is 13 residues long. Germline loops: CDR1 SQVTM, CDR2 ANQGSEA. Trimming shortened V by 0 bases and J by 5 bases, and 8 bases separated the two germline ends. DNA of the CDR3: TGCAGCGTTGAAGATCTACAGCGAAACACCATATATTTT. It encodes CSVEDLQRNTIYF.

The V gene is TRBV7-9, the J gene TRBJ2-3; 10 nucleotides agree with TRBD2. CDR3 length: 16 amino acids. Germline assignment: CDR1 SEHNR and CDR2 FQNEAQ (reference sequence). The J segment lost 1 base and the V segment lost 5 bases, leaving 6 bases of the junction unmatched. Here the CDR3 DNA reads TGTGCCAGCAGCCCCAGGCTAGCGGGGGGCACAGATACGCAGTATTTT. Protein product: CASSPRLAGGTDTQYF.

This chain links TRBV19 with TRBJ2-5, with 10 nucleotides matching TRBD1. V was pared by 4 bases and J by 5 bases, with 4 bases of the junction left unmatched. Germline lookup yields CDR1 LNHDA and CDR2 SQIVND (reference sequence). This CDR3 contains 14 residues. CDR3 sequence reads: CASSKGQGIETQYF. CDR3 sequence (DNA): TGTGCCAGTAGTAAGGGACAGGGGATTGAGACCCAGTACTTC.

The gene calls are TRBV5-6 and TRBJ1-6; D uncertain. Germline CDR1 and CDR2: SGHDT and YYEEEE. Trimming pared 1 base from V and 0 bases from J, leaving 8 bases between. CDR3 length: 16 residues. Here the CDR3 DNA reads TGTGCCAGCAGCTTGTCGAGGATCTCCTATAATTCACCCCTCCACTTT. It translates to CASSLSRISYNSPLHF.

This clone has just one count. Here the CDR3 DNA reads TGTGCCAGCAGCGTAGGACCAGCGGGATCCCACAATGAGCAGTTCTTC. The encoded protein is CASSVGPAGSHNEQFF. The V call is TRBV9, the J call TRBJ2-1; 7 bases are a match to TRBD2. The CDR3 length is 16 residues. Germline loops: CDR1 SGDLS, CDR2 YYNGEE. V lost 0 bases to trimming and J lost 5 bases; unmatched junction nucleotides: 8.

The genes are TRBV5-1 and TRBJ1-1; D uncertain. CDR3 size: 16 residues. The V end was cut by 0 bases, the J end by 1 base, with 13 bases between. Germline CDR1 SGHRS, CDR2 YFSETQ. The chain's CDR3 is CASSLATGGSNTEAFF. CDR3 DNA sequence: TGCGCCAGCAGCTTGGCAACGGGTGGGTCGAACACTGAAGCTTTCTTT.

The J gene is TRBJ1-2, the V gene TRBV19; 8 bases are shared with TRBD1. Germline lookup yields CDR1 LNHDA and CDR2 SQIVND (reference sequence). The CDR3 sequence is 13 residues long. V lost 0 bases and J lost 7; bases outside the gene matches: 1. The CDR3 spells CASSIDDRGGYTF. The CDR3 DNA reads as TGTGCCAGTAGTATAGATGACAGGGGTGGCTACACCTTC.

The chain has TRBV29-1 and TRBJ1-1; TRBD1 matches at 9 bases. The CDR3 has 14 residues. The V and J ends lost 3 bases and 3 bases, in that order; junction bases with no gene match: 5. Germline lookup yields CDR1 SQVTM and CDR2 ANQGSEA. The CDR3 DNA sequence: TGCAGCGTTGAGTGGGACAGGGACGACACTGAAGCTTTCTTT. Encoded protein: CSVEWDRDDTEAFF.

The chain recombines TRBV15 with TRBJ2-1, with 10 bases aligning to TRBD2. This CDR3 is built from 15 residues. Germline V lookup: CDR1 LNHNV, CDR2 YYDKDF (reference sequence). Trimming cost V 0 bases and J 9 bases; bases outside gene matches: 5. The CDR3 reads CATSRDVSGGSEQFF. The CDR3, as DNA: TGTGCCACCAGCAGAGACGTTAGCGGGGGGAGTGAGCAGTTCTTC.

CDR3 coding DNA: TGTGCCAGCAGGATAGCGGGAGGGAAGTACGAGCAGTACTTC. This translates into CASRIAGGKYEQYF. The V and J genes are TRBV6-5 and TRBJ2-7; TRBD2 aligns across 11 bases. The J segment lost 4 bases and the V segment lost 6 bases, leaving 5 bases of the junction unmatched. Germline lookup yields CDR1 MNHEY and CDR2 SVGAGI. This CDR3 is 14 amino acids long.

The chain is built from TRBV7-9 and TRBJ1-2, with D tentatively TRBD1 (6 bases). Germline V gene lookup returns CDR1 SEHNR and CDR2 FQNEAQ (reference sequence). The CDR3 totals 12 residues. V lost 4 bases and J 4 bases, leaving 7 bases between the germline ends. CDR3 in amino acids: CASSWDTYGYTF. The DNA of the CDR3 is TGTGCCAGCAGCTGGGACACCTATGGCTACACCTTC.

A remark on this clone: This specimen includes other DNA sequences encoding the same CDR3. The V gene is TRBV27, the J gene TRBJ1-2; 7 bases are shared with TRBD1. V gave up 5 bases and J gave up 5 bases; unmatched junction bases: 5. This CDR3 contains 13 residues. The germline V gene encodes CDR1 MNHEY and CDR2 SMNVEV (reference sequence). The DNA of the CDR3 is TGTGCCAGCAGTCCAGGGGGGTGGTATGGCTACACCTTC. This gives the protein CASSPGGWYGYTF.

The chain has TRBV19 and TRBJ2-7; 8 bases match TRBD1. The CDR3 is made up of 16 amino acids. V was clipped by 4 bases and J by 3 bases; unmatched bases: 11. Germline lookup yields CDR1 LNHDA and CDR2 SQIVND (reference sequence). In DNA, the CDR3 is TGTGCCAGTAGTACCCGACAGGGGTCTTCCATCTACGAGCAGTACTTC. Translating it yields CASSTRQGSSIYEQYF.

The chain is built from TRBV29-1 and TRBJ2-1, with 7 bases lining up with TRBD2. The CDR3 runs to 13 residues. The germline CDR1 and CDR2 sequences are SQVTM and ANQGSEA. V trimming: 7 bases; J trimming: 1 base; junction bases outside the gene matches: 4. The CDR3 nucleotides are TGCAGCGGGGATAGCGGGTCCTACAATGAGCAGTTCTTC. Translated, it gives CSGDSGSYNEQFF.

The chain has TRBV19 and TRBJ1-3; TRBD1 agrees at 8 bases. The J segment lost 4 bases and the V segment lost 5 bases, leaving 7 bases of the junction unmatched. The CDR3 loop spans 15 amino acids. CDR1 and CDR2 (germline): LNHDA, SQIVND (reference sequence). DNA of the CDR3: TGTGCCAGTAGTCCAAGACAGGGGTCCGGAAACACCATATATTTT. Protein product: CASSPRQGSGNTIYF.

This clone appeared a single time. The chain couples TRBV5-6 to TRBJ2-1, with 12 nucleotides matching TRBD1. CDR1 and CDR2 from the germline V gene are SGHDT and YYEEEE. Trimming at V came to 4 bases and at J to 8 bases, leaving 7 bases not matched to a gene. This CDR3 region has 15 residues. The CDR3 reads CASSLTGTGGDEQFF. The CDR3 DNA sequence: TGTGCCAGCAGCCTAACCGGGACAGGGGGCGATGAGCAGTTCTTC.

The chain couples TRBV5-6 to TRBJ1-6; TRBD1 aligns across 7 bases. Looked up from germline, CDR1 is SGHDT and CDR2 is YYEEEE. The CDR3 runs 15 residues. V was pared by 5 bases and J by 7 bases, with 9 bases of the junction left unmatched. Here the CDR3 reads CASRQKGQLNSPLHF. The CDR3 nucleotides read TGTGCCAGCAGACAGAAGGGACAGCTAAATTCACCCCTCCACTTT. The variable domain in full, completed from reference TRBV5-6 and TRBJ1-6, reads DAGVTQSPTHLIKTRGQQVTLRCSPKSGHDTVSWYQQALGQGPQFIFQYYEEEERQRGNFPDRFSGHQFPNYSSELNVNALLLGDSALYLCASRQKGQLNSPLHFGNGTRLTVT.

The chain joins TRBV6-6 to TRBJ1-2, with D uncertain. The CDR3 covers 13 residues. The V end was cut by 6 bases, the J end by 7 bases, with 15 bases between. Germline loops: CDR1 MNHNY, CDR2 SVGAGI (reference sequence). CDR3 bases: TGTGCCAGCAGCGCCGGGGTTTACTTTGGCTACACCTTC. It codes for CASSAGVYFGYTF.

The chain combines TRBV14 with TRBJ2-5; TRBD2 is a possible D gene (6 bases). Trimming took 4 bases from V and 1 from J, leaving 13 bases between them. Per the germline V gene, CDR1 is SGHDN and CDR2 is FVKESK. This CDR3 has 15 amino acids. CDR3: CASSPGAGIQETQYF. The CDR3 region has the DNA TGTGCCAGCAGCCCGGGAGCAGGGATCCAAGAGACCCAGTACTTC.

V and J are TRBV19 and TRBJ2-1; possibly TRBD2 for D (6 bases). This CDR3 contains 12 residues. V was pared by 5 bases and J by 7 bases, with 9 bases between. Germline CDR1 and CDR2: LNHDA and SQIVND (reference sequence). CDR3: CASSGRLNEQFF. CDR3 sequence (DNA): TGTGCCAGTAGTGGGAGGTTGAATGAGCAGTTCTTC.

The chain couples TRBV5-1 to TRBJ1-4; TRBD1 is a possible D gene (5 bases). Trimming took 2 bases from V and 4 from J, leaving 12 bases between them. CDR1 and CDR2 (germline): SGHRS, YFSETQ. The CDR3 sequence is 15 residues long. CDR3 amino acids: CASSFQGQVNEKLFF. The DNA for the CDR3 is TGCGCCAGCAGCTTTCAGGGCCAGGTTAATGAAAAACTGTTTTTT. Together with reference TRBV5-1 and TRBJ1-4, the CDR3 gives the full variable domain: KAGVTQTPRYLIKTRGQQVTLSCSPISGHRSVSWYQQTPGQGLQFLFEYFSETQRNKGNFPGRFSGRQFSNSRSEMNVSTLELGDSALYLCASSFQGQVNEKLFFGSGTQLSVL.

V gene TRBV5-1 combines with J gene TRBJ2-5, with D tentatively TRBD2 (6 bases). This CDR3 has 15 amino acids. The germline V and J ends were trimmed by 3 bases and 3 bases, with 15 bases remaining between them. Germline assignment: CDR1 SGHRS and CDR2 YFSETQ. The CDR3 coding sequence is TGCGCCAGCAGCTCGGGGTGGACGGGGGAAGAGACCCAGTACTTC. It codes for CASSSGWTGEETQYF.

This clone was counted a single time. The V call is TRBV19, the J call TRBJ1-3; tentative D call: TRBD1 (6 bases). Trimming cost V 5 bases and J 0 bases, with 14 bases left between them. The length of the CDR3 is 16 residues. The germline gives CDR1 LNHDA, CDR2 SQIVND (reference sequence). The CDR3 reads CASSRTETYSGNTIYF. CDR3 in DNA: TGTGCCAGTAGTCGGACAGAGACCTACTCTGGAAACACCATATATTTT.

With respect to this clone: One junction end does not reproduce the germline sequence, and a read error may be involved. The gene calls are TRBV6-1 and TRBJ2-1, with D tentatively TRBD1 (6 bases). Germline V lookup: CDR1 MNHNS, CDR2 SASEGT. The CDR3 is 15 amino acids. CDR3 sequence (DNA): TGTGCCAGCAGAAGACCAGGGGATGCCTATAATGAGCAGTTCTTC. Translating gives CASRRPGDAYNEQFF.

The chain is built from TRBV7-9 and TRBJ2-7, with TRBD1 matching 9 bases. The length of the CDR3 is 16 residues. Trimming removed 5 bases from V and 3 bases from J; junction bases left unmatched: 11. Germline-derived CDR1 and CDR2 are SEHNR and FQNEAQ (reference sequence). Written as DNA, the CDR3 is TGTGCCAGCAGCCTAGGACAGGGGCCCGCATTCTACGAGCAGTACTTC. Translated, it gives CASSLGQGPAFYEQYF.